This paragraph reports one T cell receptor (beta chain). The target antigen is unknown. The data were taken from a study of T cells expressing NK-cell markers. General observations from the study: The study found these clonotypes also leading the CD3+CD56-NKG2C+ fraction in a few donors. Certain NKG2C+ T cell clones were expanded, and their HCMV specificity remained unclear.

Germline V gene data show CDR1 as SGHKS and CDR2 as YYEKEE (reference sequence). The CDR3 contains 16 residues. From the 5' RACE reads, TCRdb lists one entry per CDR3 protein and no DNA. The sample data list about 150,000 distinct CDR3 sequences. The chain links TRBV5-5 to TRBJ2-3; TCRdb selects TRBD1, and the lack of DNA leaves this call unchecked. The receptor was derived from a woman in her fifties or sixties in good health. Sequences were obtained from blood T cells: a sorted CD56 or NKG2C T cell subset, CD4+ or CD8+ T cells, or bulk PBMC T cells (not recorded which). The CDR3 region is CASSLVGDTRTDTQYF.